The clone carrying this T cell receptor (beta chain) was observed at least ten times. Antigen: not known. The data derive from a study of neurological immune-mediated disorders. A single record per CDR3 protein comes from TCRdb applying MiXCR to the 5' RACE reads. Of about 74,000 distinct CDR3 sequences listed, less than 5.5% were seen once; the top ten hold around 7%. The CDR3 has 13 residues. Germline CDR1 SGHKS, CDR2 YYEKEE (reference sequence). V lost 3 bases and J 6 bases, leaving 9 bases between the germline ends. Findings of the study overall: The multiple sclerosis repertoire cluster had no clinical or MRI correlate.

Sample: PBMCs. The clonotype was recovered from a man aged 18 to 35 with multiple sclerosis. This chain uses TRBV5-5 with TRBJ2-2; TRBD1 might be the D (5 bases). The chain's CDR3 is CASSSRQPGELFF. DNA for the CDR3: TGTGCCAGCAGCTCCCGACAGCCCGGGGAGCTGTTTTTT.